The entry below gives a single TCR beta chain sequence along with its context. This sample is drawn from a study of OX40 agonist ivuxolimab in advanced cancers. The repertoire was sequenced with immunoSEQ multiplex PCR; TCRdb's copy has only in-frame clones and lacks some. The table includes tens of thousands of clones, roughly 90% detected once. Trimming stripped 1 base from V and 4 bases from J, with 7 bases between. Germline lookup yields CDR1 SGHDN and CDR2 FVKESK. This CDR3 region has 13 residues. The V call is TRBV14, the J call TRBJ1-2; D ambiguous. Specimen: CD4+ or CD8+ T cells sorted from blood, collected in a trial of the OX40 agonist ivuxolimab. The sequence derives from an adult with an advanced solid tumor such as melanoma, head and neck, liver or kidney cancer. The CDR3 nucleotides read TGTGCCAGCAGCCAAGCTCAGGTCTATGGCTACACCTTC. This sequence encodes CASSQAQVYGYTF.